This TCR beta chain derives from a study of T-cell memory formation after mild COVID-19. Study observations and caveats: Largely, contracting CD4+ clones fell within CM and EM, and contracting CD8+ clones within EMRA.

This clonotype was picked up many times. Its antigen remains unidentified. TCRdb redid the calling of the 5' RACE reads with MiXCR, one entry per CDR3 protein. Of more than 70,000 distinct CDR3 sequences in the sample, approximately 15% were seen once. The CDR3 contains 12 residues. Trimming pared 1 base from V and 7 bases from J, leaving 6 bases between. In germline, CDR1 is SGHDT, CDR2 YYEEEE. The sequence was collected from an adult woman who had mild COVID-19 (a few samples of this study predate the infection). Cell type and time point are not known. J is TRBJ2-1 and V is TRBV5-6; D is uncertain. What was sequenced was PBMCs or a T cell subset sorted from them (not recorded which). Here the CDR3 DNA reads TGTGCCAGCAGCTTGATGGGGAATGAGCAGTTCTTC. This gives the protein CASSLMGNEQFF.